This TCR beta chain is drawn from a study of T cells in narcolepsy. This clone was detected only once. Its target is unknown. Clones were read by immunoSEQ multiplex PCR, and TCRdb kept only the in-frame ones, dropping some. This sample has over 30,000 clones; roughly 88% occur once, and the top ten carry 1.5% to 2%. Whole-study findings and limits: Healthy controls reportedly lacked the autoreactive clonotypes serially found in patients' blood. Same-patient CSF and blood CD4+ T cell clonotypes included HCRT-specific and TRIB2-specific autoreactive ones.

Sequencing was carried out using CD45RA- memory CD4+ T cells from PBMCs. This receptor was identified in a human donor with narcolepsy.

The CDR3 region is CASSLRASIETQYF. The CDR3 DNA reads TGTGCCAGCAGCCTCCGGGCCTCGATCGAGACCCAGTACTTC. This chain uses TRBV2 with TRBJ2-5; no firm D call. This CDR3 has 14 residues. CDR1 is SNHLY, CDR2 FYNNEI, per germline. V gave up 6 bases and J gave up 5 bases, with 16 bases separating them.